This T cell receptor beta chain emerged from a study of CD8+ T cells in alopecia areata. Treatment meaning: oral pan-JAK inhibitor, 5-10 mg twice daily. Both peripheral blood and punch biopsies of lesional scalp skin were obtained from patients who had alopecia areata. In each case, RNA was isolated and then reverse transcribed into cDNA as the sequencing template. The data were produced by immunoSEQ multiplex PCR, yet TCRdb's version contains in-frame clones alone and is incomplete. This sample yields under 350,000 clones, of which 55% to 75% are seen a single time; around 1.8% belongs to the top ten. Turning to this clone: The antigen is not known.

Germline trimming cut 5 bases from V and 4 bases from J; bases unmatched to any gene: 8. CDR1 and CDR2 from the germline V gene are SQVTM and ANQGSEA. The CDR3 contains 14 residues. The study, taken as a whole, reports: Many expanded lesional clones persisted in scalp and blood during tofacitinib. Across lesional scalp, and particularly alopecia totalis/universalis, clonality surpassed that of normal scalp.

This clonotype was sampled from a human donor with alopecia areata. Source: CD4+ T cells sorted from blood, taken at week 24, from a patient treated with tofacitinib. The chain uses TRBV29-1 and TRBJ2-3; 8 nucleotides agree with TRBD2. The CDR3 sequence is CSVLGGGNADTQYF. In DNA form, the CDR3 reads TGCAGCGTTCTCGGGGGGGGCAATGCAGATACGCAGTATTTT.